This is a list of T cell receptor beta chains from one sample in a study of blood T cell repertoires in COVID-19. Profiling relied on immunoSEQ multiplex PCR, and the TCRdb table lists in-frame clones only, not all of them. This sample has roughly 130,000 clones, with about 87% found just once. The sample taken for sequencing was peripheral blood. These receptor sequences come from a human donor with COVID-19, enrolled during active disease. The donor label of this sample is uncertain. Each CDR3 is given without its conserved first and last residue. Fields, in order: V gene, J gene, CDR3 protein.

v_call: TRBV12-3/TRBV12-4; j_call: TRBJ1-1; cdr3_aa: ATGQGNPEAF
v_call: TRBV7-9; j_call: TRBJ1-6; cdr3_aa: ASSLVGAAPVDPLH
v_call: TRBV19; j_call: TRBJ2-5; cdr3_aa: ASSSTGGSLETQY
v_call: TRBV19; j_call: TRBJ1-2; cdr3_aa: ASSRDSVGYGYT
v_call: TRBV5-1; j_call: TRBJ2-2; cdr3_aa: ASSSNTGELF
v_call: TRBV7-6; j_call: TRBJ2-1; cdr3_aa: ASSVRSPRLAGGYAYNEQF
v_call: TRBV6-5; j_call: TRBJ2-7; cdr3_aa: ASSYSPGPPYEQY
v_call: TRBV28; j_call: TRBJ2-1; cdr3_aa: AISDRDLGEQF
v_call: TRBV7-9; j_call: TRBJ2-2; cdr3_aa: ASSPFSGELF
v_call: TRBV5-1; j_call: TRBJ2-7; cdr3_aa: ASSQGGRRSRYEQY
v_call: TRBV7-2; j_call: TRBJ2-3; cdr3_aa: ASSLEGQYTDTQY
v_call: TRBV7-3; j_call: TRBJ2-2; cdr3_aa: ASSPQLPGAGGTGELF
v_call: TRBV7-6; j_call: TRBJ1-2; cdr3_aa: ASSLAGDYGYT
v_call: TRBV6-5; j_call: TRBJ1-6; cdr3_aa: ASSYLAPPGSPLH
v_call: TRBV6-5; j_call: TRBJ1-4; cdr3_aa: ASSSGQGEREKLF